This T cell receptor beta chain was sequenced in a study of radiotherapy plus CTLA-4 blockade in lung cancer (dated by TCRdb to the late 2010s). The study in broad terms: Among enrolled patients, approximately 17% had an objective response and roughly 31% reached disease control.

The library was generated by the immunoSEQ multiplex PCR assay. TCRdb stores this immuneACCESS table with in-frame sequences only. Part of the clones is absent; in the studies checked, under half of the shortfall reflects unresolved V genes, and no reason is known for the rest. In all, the sample holds 50,000 to 60,000 clones, and less than 85% of those were seen once. The ten top clones hold around 16% of the sample. Study-wide findings and limitations: The strongest predictors of response, as reported, were early dynamic changes in blood T cell clones along with a rise in serum interferon-beta after radiation. After treatment with radiotherapy and ipilimumab, TCR clones that came from tumors expanded in the peripheral blood.

A note on this clone: This clone's antigen is unknown. Base qualities are not recorded, but no much larger clone differs from it by a single base.

The study tested focal radiation therapy combined with CTLA-4 blockade (ipilimumab) in patients with chemo-refractory metastatic non-small-cell lung cancer. The germline V gene supplies CDR1 MDHEN and CDR2 SYDVKM. Compared with germline, V lacks 1 base and J lacks 8 bases; bases without a gene match: 4. Including cysteine and phenylalanine, the CDR3 has 13 amino acids. Of all the DNA, just the CDR3 is kept, 39 bases in frame from base 1. The receptor was isolated from a human donor with non-small cell lung cancer who had a complete response to radiotherapy plus ipilimumab. The sequence is built from TRBV28 and TRBJ1-2, and 7 bases in between align with TRBD1. The sample was peripheral blood, taken from a patient treated with radiotherapy plus ipilimumab. DNA sequence: TGTGCCAGCAGTTTATCCTCAGGGGGAGGCTACACCTTC. Its amino acids are CASSLSSGGGYTF.